This is a list of T cell receptor beta chains from one sample in a study of cytomegalovirus exposure and HLA in healthy donors. Sequenced by immunoSEQ multiplex PCR; TCRdb stores in-frame clones only, minus some. The sample lists around 200,000 clones, 60% to 80% occurring once. Material for sequencing was PBMCs. The receptors shown here come from a female donor in good health and CMV-seronegative. The CDR3 runs from the conserved cysteine through the conserved F or W. The order of the fields is clone size, D gene, J gene, V gene, CDR3 protein, CDR3 DNA. A D gene is named only where the DNA matches it firmly. The listing skips clone size in some rows; elsewhere it reads once, few, many or a size class.

size: NA; D: TRBD2; J: TRBJ2-7; V: TRBV27; CDR3: CASSRSGSPYEQYF; DNA: TGTGCCAGCAGTCGTAGCGGGAGCCCGTACGAGCAGTACTTC
size: NA; D: TRBD1; J: TRBJ1-5; V: TRBV19; CDR3: CASRPRDRGGQPQHF; DNA: TGTGCCAGTAGACCCCGGGACAGGGGTGGACAGCCCCAGCATTTT
size: NA; D: NA; J: TRBJ1-2; V: TRBV6-1; CDR3: CASSEEGGKGYGYTF; DNA: TGTGCCAGCAGTGAAGAAGGGGGAAAGGGCTATGGCTACACCTTC
size: NA; D: TRBD1; J: TRBJ1-1; V: TRBV5-5; CDR3: CASSLGQGESEAFF; DNA: TGTGCCAGCAGCTTGGGACAGGGAGAGAGTGAAGCTTTCTTT
size: NA; D: NA; J: TRBJ2-1; V: TRBV5-1; CDR3: CASRGQVTDNEQFF; DNA: TGCGCCAGCAGAGGTCAGGTCACAGACAATGAGCAGTTCTTC
size: once; D: TRBD1; J: TRBJ2-3; V: TRBV4-3; CDR3: CASSQDGTGTGDYTDTQYF; DNA: TGCGCCAGCAGCCAAGACGGAACCGGGACAGGGGACTACACAGATACGCAGTATTTT
size: NA; D: NA; J: TRBJ1-1; V: TRBV29-1; CDR3: CSVASTQGNTEAFF; DNA: TGCAGCGTGGCAAGTACCCAGGGTAACACTGAAGCTTTCTTT
size: once; D: TRBD2; J: TRBJ2-1; V: TRBV19; CDR3: CASSKLSTSGSPHEQFF; DNA: TGTGCCAGTAGTAAACTATCGACTAGCGGGAGCCCCCATGAGCAGTTCTTC
size: NA; D: TRBD1; J: TRBJ2-2; V: TRBV15; CDR3: CATSREGTGNTGELFF; DNA: TGTGCCACCAGCAGAGAAGGGACAGGGAACACCGGGGAGCTGTTTTTT
size: NA; D: NA; J: TRBJ2-7; V: TRBV28; CDR3: CASSLPQEAYEQYF; DNA: TGTGCCAGCAGTTTGCCACAGGAAGCCTACGAGCAGTACTTC
size: few; D: NA; J: TRBJ1-2; V: TRBV30; CDR3: CAWNLGGGAYGYTF; DNA: TGTGCCTGGAATCTGGGGGGAGGGGCCTATGGCTACACCTTC
size: NA; D: NA; J: TRBJ2-1; V: TRBV5-1; CDR3: CASSLSAGAPYNEQFF; DNA: TGCGCCAGCAGCTTGTCTGCGGGGGCCCCCTACAATGAGCAGTTCTTC
size: NA; D: TRBD1; J: TRBJ1-2; V: TRBV19; CDR3: CASTRTGGSNYGYTF; DNA: TGTGCCAGTACCCGGACAGGGGGTAGTAACTATGGCTACACCTTC
size: few; D: NA; J: TRBJ1-1; V: TRBV19; CDR3: CASSIRNTEAFF; DNA: TGTGCCAGTAGTATCAGGAACACTGAAGCTTTCTTT
size: NA; D: NA; J: TRBJ2-6; V: TRBV18; CDR3: CASSPPGTYSSGANVLTF; DNA: TGTGCCAGCTCACCACCCGGGACTTATAGCTCTGGGGCCAACGTCCTGACTTTC
size: NA; D: TRBD1; J: TRBJ1-5; V: TRBV27; CDR3: CASSSSGTGGSQPQHF; DNA: TGTGCCAGCAGTTCTTCCGGGACAGGGGGGAGTCAGCCCCAGCATTTT
size: NA; D: TRBD1; J: TRBJ1-2; V: TRBV6-1; CDR3: CASSKTGTGGYGYTF; DNA: TGTGCCAGCAGTAAGACCGGGACAGGGGGCTATGGCTACACCTTC
size: few; D: NA; J: TRBJ2-3; V: TRBV28; CDR3: CASSRLSFRGGFTDTQYF; DNA: TGTGCCAGCAGTCGTCTATCCTTTAGGGGCGGATTCACAGATACGCAGTATTTT
size: NA; D: TRBD1; J: TRBJ1-4; V: TRBV19; CDR3: CASTIPRDRAETNEKLFF; DNA: TGTGCCAGTACCATACCCCGGGACAGGGCAGAAACTAATGAAAAACTGTTTTTT
size: NA; D: NA; J: TRBJ1-2; V: TRBV15; CDR3: CATSRDRGSIDGYTF; DNA: TGTGCCACCAGCAGAGATCGGGGATCTATCGATGGCTACACCTTC
size: NA; D: TRBD2; J: TRBJ2-1; V: TRBV9; CDR3: CASSPRLAGEAGEQFF; DNA: TGTGCCAGCAGCCCCCGGCTAGCGGGAGAGGCTGGTGAGCAGTTCTTC
size: NA; D: NA; J: TRBJ1-5; V: TRBV30; CDR3: CAWSVRGDQPQHF; DNA: TGTGCCTGGAGTGTACGGGGTGATCAGCCCCAGCATTTT
size: few; D: TRBD1; J: TRBJ1-1; V: TRBV28; CDR3: CASPKTGENTEAFF; DNA: TGTGCCAGCCCTAAGACAGGGGAAAACACTGAAGCTTTCTTT
size: NA; D: NA; J: TRBJ1-1; V: TRBV6-1; CDR3: CASSRLGNTEAFF; DNA: TGTGCCAGCAGTAGACTCGGAAACACTGAAGCTTTCTTT
size: NA; D: NA; J: TRBJ2-2; V: TRBV13; CDR3: CASSYPAGELFF; DNA: TGTGCCAGCAGCTATCCGGCCGGGGAGCTGTTTTTT
size: NA; D: NA; J: TRBJ2-3; V: TRBV9; CDR3: CASSVSRGDTQYF; DNA: TGTGCCAGCAGCGTATCTCGCGGGGATACGCAGTATTTT
size: NA; D: NA; J: TRBJ2-7; V: TRBV4-3; CDR3: CASSQDLFQYSYEQYF; DNA: TGCGCCAGCAGCCAAGATTTATTCCAGTATTCTTACGAGCAGTACTTC
size: NA; D: TRBD1; J: TRBJ2-7; V: TRBV19; CDR3: CASSIEGTGLASYEQYF; DNA: TGTGCCAGTAGTATAGAGGGGACAGGTTTGGCGTCCTACGAGCAGTACTTC